The following is a T cell receptor (beta chain) sequence with its context. Its matching antigen is unknown. The immunoSEQ assay was v3. Method: immunoSEQ multiplex PCR; TCRdb's copy keeps in-frame clones and lacks some. The data contain approximately 12,000 clones, 58% of them seen just once; the ten biggest clones take up more than 6.5%. These data are taken from a study of TIL therapy for anti-PD-1-resistant metastatic lung cancer. Across the whole study: Median patient age was almost 55, ranging about 38-80 years. A handful of tumors were EGFR-mutant and two were ALK-rearranged. By whole-exome sequencing, median non-synonymous tumor mutation burden was roughly 1.4 mutations per megabase.

There are 19 residues in the CDR3. Time point of the sample: pre-treatment sample, taken before nivolumab and TIL therapy. Tumor tissue came from excised metastases, mostly pleural nodules or supraclavicular lymph nodes. Study outcomes and limitations: Many TIL product clones were absent from baseline tumor, suggesting clonal contraction.

The clonotype comes from a person between 25 and 80 years old with non-small cell lung cancer. The input for sequencing was tumor tissue, taken at baseline. V usage is TRBV21-1 and J usage is TRBJ1-1. TRBV21-1 is a known pseudogene. Here the CDR3 DNA reads TGTGCCAGCAGCAAACCGAACTTAATCATGGGGGGGTCGAACACTGAAGCTTTCTTT. Its translation is CASSKPNLIMGGSNTEAFF.